Listed here are 6 T cell receptor beta chains from one sample, sequenced in a study of early T cells in non-severe SARS-CoV-2 infection. TCRdb independently ran MiXCR on the 5' RACE reads; one entry per CDR3 protein. Found here are roughly 64,000 distinct CDR3 sequences, less than 15% of them singletons; the top ten hold about 4%. The sequencing sample was made of whole blood. These receptors came from an adult who was a healthcare worker with PCR-confirmed SARS-CoV-2 infection or an uninfected control (not recorded which).

This clonotype has a handful of counts. The chain uses TRBV7-9 and TRBJ2-3, with D unresolved. This CDR3 is built from 14 residues. V lost 4 bases, J lost 5 bases, and 13 bases lay in between. In germline, CDR1 is SEHNR, CDR2 FQNEAQ (reference sequence). Here the CDR3 DNA reads TGTGCCAGCAGCTCCGGGTCCACCGGAGATACGCAGTATTTT. This encodes CASSSGSTGDTQYF. The entire variable domain, with the rest obtained from reference TRBV7-9 and TRBJ2-3, is as follows: DTGVSQNPRHKITKRGQNVTFRCDPISEHNRLYWYRQTLGQGPEFLTYFQNEAQLEKSRLLSDRFSAERPKGSFSTLEIQRTEQGDSAMYLCASSSGSTGDTQYFGPGTRLTVL.

This clonotype has only a few counts. The chain employs TRBV12-3 or TRBV12-4 and TRBJ2-2, with 11 nucleotides matching TRBD2. CDR3 length: 16 residues. Trimming took 3 bases from V and 2 from J; bases not matched to a gene: 2. CDR3: CASSFLAGGNTGELFF. The DNA for the CDR3 is TGTGCCAGCAGTTTTCTAGCGGGGGGTAACACCGGGGAGCTGTTTTTT.

This clonotype appeared a few times. The J gene is TRBJ2-3, the V gene TRBV6-4, with TRBD2 matching 9 bases. J lost 2 bases, V lost 4 bases, and 7 bases had no gene match. Germline V gene lookup returns CDR1 MRHNA and CDR2 SNTAGT. CDR3 size: 16 residues. The CDR3 loop reads CASSVGAGGLTDTQYF. The CDR3 DNA sequence: TGTGCCAGCAGTGTGGGAGCGGGGGGACTCACAGATACGCAGTATTTT.

This clonotype was counted a few times. V and J are TRBV7-3 and TRBJ1-1; possibly TRBD1 for D (6 bases). Between the trimmed V and J ends, which lost 5 bases and 9 bases, there was a span of 16 bases. CDR1 is SGHTA, CDR2 FQGTGA, per germline. The length of the CDR3 is 13 residues. CDR3 nucleotide sequence: TGTGCCAGCAGCGCAACACCAACAGGGAAAGCTTTCTTT. Protein product: CASSATPTGKAFF.

This clonotype showed up just a few times. V and J are TRBV7-9 and TRBJ2-7, with 10 positions matching TRBD1. The CDR3 totals 15 residues. Germline V CDR1 and CDR2: SEHNR, FQNEAQ (reference sequence). V dropped 5 bases and J dropped 3; count of bases not matched to a gene: 7. CDR3 DNA sequence: TGTGCCAGCAGCGCAGACAGGGGGCCGGTCTACGAGCAGTACTTC. It codes for CASSADRGPVYEQYF. Looking up the rest from reference TRBV7-9 and TRBJ2-7 gives the full variable domain: DTGVSQNPRHKITKRGQNVTFRCDPISEHNRLYWYRQTLGQGPEFLTYFQNEAQLEKSRLLSDRFSAERPKGSFSTLEIQRTEQGDSAMYLCASSADRGPVYEQYFGPGTRLTVT.

This clonotype was found a few times. This chain uses TRBV6-6 with TRBJ2-3, with a weak D call TRBD1 (6 bases). V lost 5 bases to trimming and J lost 7 bases, with 10 bases between them. The CDR3 sequence is 12 residues long. Germline lookup yields CDR1 MNHNY and CDR2 SVGAGI (reference sequence). The CDR3 nucleotides are TGTGCCAGCAGTGCAGGGGCAAATACGCAGTATTTT. This codes for CASSAGANTQYF.